The entry below gives a single T cell receptor beta chain sequence along with its context. What it binds is unknown. This sample stems from a study of CD8+ T cells in alopecia areata. Germline assignment: CDR1 MNHEY and CDR2 SMNVEV (reference sequence). This CDR3 comprises 15 residues. Trimming took 0 bases from V and 4 from J, leaving 9 bases between them. Treatment indicated: oral pan-JAK inhibitor, 5-10 mg twice daily. From alopecia areata patients, lesional scalp punch biopsies and peripheral blood were collected. It was cDNA, reverse transcribed from extracted RNA, that served as the sequencing template. Sequencing used immunoSEQ multiplex PCR; TCRdb keeps in-frame clones, though not all of them. The sample lists around 100,000 clones; roughly 56% were seen once. Findings and caveats of the study: Both scalp clonality and the expanded CD8+ clones among the top 100 showed a significant decrease with tofacitinib. Many expanded lesional clones persisted in scalp and blood during tofacitinib treatment.

Source: CD4+ T cells sorted from blood, taken at week 24, from a patient treated with tofacitinib. V gene TRBV27 combines with J gene TRBJ2-2; TRBD1 might be the D (6 bases). The TCR sequence derives from a human donor with alopecia areata. In DNA form, the CDR3 reads TGTGCCAGCAGTTTATCGGGGGCGGGCACCGGGGAGCTGTTTTTT. Its translation: CASSLSGAGTGELFF.